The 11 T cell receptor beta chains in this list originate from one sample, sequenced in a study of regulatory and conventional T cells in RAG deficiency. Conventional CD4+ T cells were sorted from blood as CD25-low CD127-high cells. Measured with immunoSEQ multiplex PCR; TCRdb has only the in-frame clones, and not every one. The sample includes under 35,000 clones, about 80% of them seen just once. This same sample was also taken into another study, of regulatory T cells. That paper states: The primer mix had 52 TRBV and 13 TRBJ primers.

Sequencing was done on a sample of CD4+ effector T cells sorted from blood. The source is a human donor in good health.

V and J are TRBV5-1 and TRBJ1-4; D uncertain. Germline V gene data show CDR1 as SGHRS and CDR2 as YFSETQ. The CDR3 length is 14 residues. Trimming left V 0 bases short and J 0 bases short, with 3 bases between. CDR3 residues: CASSLEATNEKLFF. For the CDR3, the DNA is TGCGCCAGCAGCTTGGAGGCAACTAATGAAAAACTGTTTTTT.

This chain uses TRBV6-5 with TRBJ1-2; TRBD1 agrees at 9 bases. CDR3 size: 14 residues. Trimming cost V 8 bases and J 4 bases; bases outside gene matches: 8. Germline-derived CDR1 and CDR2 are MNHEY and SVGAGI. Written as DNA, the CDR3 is TGTGCCAGCGCAACCACAGGGGGCGGCTATGGCTACACCTTC. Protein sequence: CASATTGGGYGYTF.

CDR3 DNA: TGCGCCAGCAGCTTCACTAGCGCCAGCCTGTACGAGCAGTACTTC. This gives the protein CASSFTSASLYEQYF. This chain joins TRBV5-1 and TRBJ2-7; 7 bases match TRBD2. The CDR3 runs 15 residues. Germline V CDR1 and CDR2: SGHRS, YFSETQ. The trim removed 2 bases at V and 4 bases at J, leaving 9 bases unmatched.

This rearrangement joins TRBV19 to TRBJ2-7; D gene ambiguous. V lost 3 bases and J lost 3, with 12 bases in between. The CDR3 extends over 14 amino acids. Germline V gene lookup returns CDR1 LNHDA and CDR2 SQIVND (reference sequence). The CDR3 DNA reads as TGTGCCAGTAGTATGAGGCTTTCACGCTACGAGCAGTACTTC. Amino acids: CASSMRLSRYEQYF.

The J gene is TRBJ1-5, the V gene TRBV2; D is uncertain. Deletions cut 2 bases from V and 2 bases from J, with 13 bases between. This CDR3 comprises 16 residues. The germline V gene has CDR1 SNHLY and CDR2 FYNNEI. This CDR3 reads CASSESEKGGNQPQHF. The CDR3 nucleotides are TGTGCCAGCAGTGAAAGTGAAAAGGGCGGCAATCAGCCCCAGCATTTT.

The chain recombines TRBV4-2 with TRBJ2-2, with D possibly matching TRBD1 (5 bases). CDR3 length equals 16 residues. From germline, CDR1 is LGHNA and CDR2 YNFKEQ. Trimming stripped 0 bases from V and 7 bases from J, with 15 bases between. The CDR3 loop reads CASSQDLGARGGELFF. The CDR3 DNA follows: TGTGCCAGCAGCCAAGATCTTGGGGCGAGAGGCGGGGAGCTGTTTTTT.

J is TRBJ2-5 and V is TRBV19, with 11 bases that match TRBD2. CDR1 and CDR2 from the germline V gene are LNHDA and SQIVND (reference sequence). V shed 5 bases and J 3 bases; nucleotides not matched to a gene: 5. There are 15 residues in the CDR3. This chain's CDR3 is CASSPGLAAKETQYF. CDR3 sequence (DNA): TGTGCCAGTAGTCCGGGACTAGCGGCCAAAGAGACCCAGTACTTC.

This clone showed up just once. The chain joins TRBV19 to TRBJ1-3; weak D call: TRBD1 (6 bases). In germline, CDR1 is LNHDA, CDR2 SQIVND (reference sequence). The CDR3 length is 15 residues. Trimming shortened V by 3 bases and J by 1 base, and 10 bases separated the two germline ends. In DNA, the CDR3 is TGTGCCAGTAGTATGGTTCAGGGGTCTGGAAACACCATATATTTT. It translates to CASSMVQGSGNTIYF. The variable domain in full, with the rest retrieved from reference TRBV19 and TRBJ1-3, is DGGITQSPKYLFRKEGQNVTLSCEQNLNHDAMYWYRQDPGQGLRLIYYSQIVNDFQKGDIAEGYSVSREKKESFPLTVTSAQKNPTAFYLCASSMVQGSGNTIYFGEGSWLTVV.

For the CDR3, the DNA is TGTGCCAGCAGCTTAAAGGGAGACTATGGCTACACCTTC. Translating it yields CASSLKGDYGYTF. The rearrangement joins TRBV5-6 to TRBJ1-2; D gene unclear. The CDR3 has 13 residues. Trimming took off 2 bases at V and 3 bases at J, with 8 bases between the two ends. Germline V gene sequence: CDR1 SGHDT, CDR2 YYEEEE.

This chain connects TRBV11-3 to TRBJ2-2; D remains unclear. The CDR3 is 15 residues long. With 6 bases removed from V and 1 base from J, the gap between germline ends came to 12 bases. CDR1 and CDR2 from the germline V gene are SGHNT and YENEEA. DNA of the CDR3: TGTGCCAGCAGTGGTAGGACGGAGAACACCGGGGAGCTGTTTTTT. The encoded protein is CASSGRTENTGELFF.

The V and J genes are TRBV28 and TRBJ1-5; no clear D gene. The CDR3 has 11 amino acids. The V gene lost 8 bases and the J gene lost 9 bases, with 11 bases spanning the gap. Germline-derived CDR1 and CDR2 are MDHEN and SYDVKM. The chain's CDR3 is CASPWEGPQHF. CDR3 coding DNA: TGTGCCAGCCCTTGGGAGGGGCCCCAGCATTTT. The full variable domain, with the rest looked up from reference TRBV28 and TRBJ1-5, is DVKVTQSSRYLVKRTGEKVFLECVQDMDHENMFWYRQDPGLGLRLIYFSYDVKMKEKGDIPEGYSVSREKKERFSLILESASTNQTSMYLCASPWEGPQHFGDGTRLSIL.